Given below is one TCR beta chain in context. Clones were read by immunoSEQ multiplex PCR, and TCRdb kept only the in-frame ones, dropping some. There are 200,000 to 300,000 clones in the sample; 70% to 90% occur only once, and about 11% lies in the top ten. This entry is derived from a study of Ad26.COV2.S vaccination and SARS-CoV-2 variants. As for treatment: about 20 received Ad26.COV2.S at low or high dose, single or two shots; about 5 received placebo; per-sample allocation not given. Day 63 after the first vaccine or placebo injection was the time point for sampling. An 18-55-year-old adult in Boston served as donor. V gave up 10 bases and J gave up 0 bases, with 21 bases separating them. The germline V gene encodes CDR1 WNHNN and CDR2 SYGVQD (reference sequence). The CDR3 runs 16 residues.

This clonotype was obtained from a person between 18 and 65 years old who received the Ad26.COV2.S COVID-19 vaccine or a placebo. This chain connects TRBV10-1 to TRBJ1-1; possibly TRBD1 for D (6 bases). The sample consisted of peripheral blood, taken in a trial of Ad26.COV2.S vaccine versus placebo. CDR3 nucleotide sequence: TGCGCCACCCGGGGGGCGCATCCCTTAATGAACACTGAAGCTTTCTTT. It yields the protein CATRGAHPLMNTEAFF.